The next 25 T cell receptor beta chains were all read from a single sample in a study of blood T cell repertoires in COVID-19. Repertoires were generated with immunoSEQ multiplex PCR, while TCRdb's copy carries only in-frame clones and drops some. The sample has fewer than 65,000 clones, around 87% seen once. Sequenced: peripheral blood. The origin of the receptors is a man between 60 and 75 years old with acute or convalescent COVID-19.

The genes are TRBV10-3 and TRBJ2-7; TRBD2 agrees at 7 bases. The CDR3 is 12 residues long. V dropped 3 bases and J dropped 6; count of bases not matched to a gene: 2. Germline V gives CDR1 ENHRY, CDR2 SYGVKD. CDR3 DNA: TGTGCCATCAGTGAACCGGGGGGCGAGCAGTACTTC. Residues: CAISEPGGEQYF.

The CDR3 bases are TGTGCCAGCAGCTACGGGACAGGGGGCACAGATACGCAGTATTTT. Translation gives CASSYGTGGTDTQYF. The chain is built from TRBV7-6 and TRBJ2-3; 10 bases match TRBD1. CDR3 size: 15 residues. With V trimmed by 4 bases and J by 1 base, 2 bases remained unmatched. The germline V gene has CDR1 SGHVS and CDR2 FNYEAQ.

The chain has TRBV27 and TRBJ1-2; TRBD1 agrees at 7 bases. The germline V gene encodes CDR1 MNHEY and CDR2 SMNVEV (reference sequence). The CDR3 consists of 14 residues. The junction had 8 bases not matched to a gene; V was cut back by 6 bases and J by 4 bases. The CDR3 DNA reads TGTGCCAGCAGCCCTACCGGACAGGTCTATGGCTACACCTTC. Encoded protein: CASSPTGQVYGYTF.

This clone occurred a few times. V gene TRBV20-1 combines with J gene TRBJ1-3; 7 bases match TRBD1. From germline, CDR1 is DFQATT and CDR2 SNEGSKA (reference sequence). The CDR3 is 16 residues long. The trim removed 3 bases at V and 0 bases at J, leaving 8 bases unmatched. The CDR3: CSASSGTVGSGNTIYF. CDR3 in DNA: TGCAGTGCTAGTTCCGGGACAGTGGGCTCTGGAAACACCATATATTTT.

The chain combines TRBV7-2 with TRBJ1-1; tentatively, D is TRBD1 (5 bases). The CDR3 is 13 amino acids. Germline-derived CDR1 and CDR2 are SGHTA and FQGNSA. V lost 4 bases, J lost 10 bases, and 16 bases lay in between. The DNA of the CDR3 is TGTGCCAGCAGCTCCCGTCAGGGCGTCACAGCTTTCTTT. Its translation: CASSSRQGVTAFF.

The chain employs TRBV24-1 and TRBJ2-5; 7 bases fit TRBD2. The CDR3 runs to 18 residues. Germline V gene data show CDR1 as KGHDR and CDR2 as SFDVKD. In DNA form, the CDR3 reads TGTGCATCATTACGGGGGGTTGTGAGAGGGGAGTCTCAAGAGACCCAGTACTTC. This codes for CASLRGVVRGESQETQYF.

This chain links TRBV7-2 with TRBJ2-2; D perhaps matches TRBD2 (7 bases). The CDR3 contains 17 residues. The germline CDR1 and CDR2 sequences are SGHTA and FQGNSA. Trimming took 5 bases from V and 2 from J, leaving 18 bases between them. CDR3 region: CASSLRGGGQNTGELFF. The CDR3 nucleotides read TGTGCCAGCAGCCTCCGGGGAGGGGGGCAAAACACCGGGGAGCTGTTTTTT.

This clone was counted a few times. The J gene is TRBJ1-1, the V gene TRBV3-1 (or the pseudogene TRBV3-2), with D perhaps TRBD1 (6 bases). V was trimmed by 3 bases and J by 1 base, leaving 15 bases between them. Germline assignment: CDR1 LGHDT and CDR2 YNNKEL (reference sequence). This CDR3 region has 16 residues. Here the CDR3 reads CASSHQRAGENTEAFF. The DNA for the CDR3 is TGTGCCAGCAGCCACCAAAGAGCAGGGGAGAACACTGAAGCTTTCTTT.

In this sample, this clone turned up once. DNA for the CDR3: TGTGCCAGCAGCCCCCATGGGGCCGACAACTATGGCTACACCTTC. It specifies CASSPHGADNYGYTF. This chain connects TRBV5-5 to TRBJ1-2; the D gene is possibly TRBD1 (5 bases). V lost 4 bases, J lost 2 bases, and 15 bases lay in between. CDR1 and CDR2 from the germline V gene are SGHKS and YYEKEE (reference sequence). The CDR3 extends over 15 amino acids.

The chain couples TRBV9 to TRBJ2-7; TRBD2 might be the D (6 bases). The germline V gene has CDR1 SGDLS and CDR2 YYNGEE. Trimming took off 4 bases at V and 5 bases at J, with 19 bases between the two ends. This CDR3 has 15 residues. The CDR3 spells CASSRQMGQRDEQYF. CDR3 nucleotides: TGTGCCAGCAGCCGACAGATGGGCCAGCGGGACGAGCAGTACTTC.

The chain uses TRBV4-1 and TRBJ2-5; 8 positions match TRBD2. The germline CDR1 and CDR2 sequences are MGHRA and YSYEKL. The V segment lost 4 bases and the J segment 5 bases; nucleotides outside the gene matches: 9. CDR3 length: 15 amino acids. The CDR3 protein is CASSPRSERGETQYF. CDR3 nucleotides: TGCGCCAGCAGCCCCCGATCGGAGCGGGGGGAGACCCAGTACTTC.

The chain joins TRBV18 to TRBJ1-4; TRBD1 agrees at 9 bases. Trimming cost V 2 bases and J 7 bases; bases outside gene matches: 8. Germline V gene lookup returns CDR1 KGHSH and CDR2 LQKENI. The CDR3 spans 16 residues. The CDR3 DNA reads as TGTGCCAGCTCACCAAGCCCAGGGACAGGGAGTGAAAAACTGTTTTTT. This sequence encodes CASSPSPGTGSEKLFF.

The chain links TRBV7-9 to TRBJ2-1; 7 nucleotides match TRBD1. Per germline, CDR1 SEHNR and CDR2 FQNEAQ (reference sequence). The junction had 10 bases not matched to a gene; V was cut back by 3 bases and J by 5 bases. This CDR3 is 16 amino acids long. CDR3 residues: CASSLSPGQVDNEQFF. The CDR3 DNA reads TGTGCCAGCAGCTTGTCCCCCGGACAGGTGGACAATGAGCAGTTCTTC.

In this sample, this clone turned up a few times. The chain recombines TRBV6-6 with TRBJ1-3, with 7 bases lining up with TRBD1. Unmatched junction bases numbered 10, after V lost 7 bases and J lost 1 base. This CDR3 has 16 amino acids. Germline CDR1 MNHNY, CDR2 SVGAGI (reference sequence). The DNA of the CDR3 is TGTGCCAGCACCGAGGACAGGTCGGTTTCTGGAAACACCATATATTTT. Its protein is CASTEDRSVSGNTIYF.

This chain links TRBV27 with TRBJ1-1; D gene ambiguous. The V and J ends lost 0 bases and 7 bases respectively, with 9 bases between them. The CDR3 has 13 amino acids. Germline values: CDR1 MNHEY, CDR2 SMNVEV (reference sequence). The CDR3, as DNA: TGTGCCAGCAGTTTATCACTAACCTTTGAAGCTTTCTTT. It specifies CASSLSLTFEAFF.

The chain combines TRBV6-5 with TRBJ1-1, with D unresolved. V dropped 7 bases and J dropped 0 bases, with 12 bases sitting between them. CDR1 is MNHEY, CDR2 SVGAGI, per germline. This CDR3 is built from 14 residues. The chain's CDR3 is CASTESSMNTEAFF. CDR3 nucleotide sequence: TGTGCCAGCACGGAGAGTAGCATGAACACTGAAGCTTTCTTT.

The gene calls are TRBV9 and TRBJ2-7; D is possibly TRBD1 (5 bases). The CDR3 is 14 residues long. V was trimmed by 0 bases and J by 3 bases, leaving 10 bases between them. Germline V CDR1 and CDR2: SGDLS, YYNGEE. CDR3 nucleotide sequence: TGTGCCAGCAGCGTAGCTGGGGCCAGCTACGAGCAGTACTTC. Protein: CASSVAGASYEQYF.

This clone was detected once. DNA for the CDR3: TGTGCCAGTAGTATATTTAAAACAGATACGCAGTATTTT. Encoded protein: CASSIFKTDTQYF. The chain has TRBV19 and TRBJ2-3; no clear D gene. Germline values: CDR1 LNHDA, CDR2 SQIVND (reference sequence). With 2 bases removed from V and 3 bases from J, the gap between germline ends came to 6 bases. This CDR3 region has 13 residues.

This chain links TRBV2 with TRBJ1-5; TRBD1 is a possible D gene (5 bases). V dropped 6 bases and J dropped 6 bases, with 18 bases sitting between them. The germline V gene has CDR1 SNHLY and CDR2 FYNNEI. This CDR3 is built from 15 residues. CDR3 protein: CASSSGLGGGQPQHF. The CDR3 DNA reads TGTGCCAGCAGCTCCGGACTGGGGGGGGGTCAGCCCCAGCATTTT.

On this clone itself: Additional DNA sequences in this sample encode the identical CDR3. The CDR3 sequence: CAWRGQGNQPQHF. The CDR3 DNA reads as TGTGCCTGGAGGGGACAGGGGAATCAGCCCCAGCATTTT. The V call is TRBV30, the J call TRBJ1-5; 10 nucleotides align to TRBD1. The CDR3 is made up of 13 amino acids. The germline CDR1 and CDR2 sequences are GTSNPN and SVGIG (reference sequence). V gave up 3 bases and J gave up 4 bases; unmatched junction bases: 0.

This chain joins TRBV7-2 and TRBJ2-4; 10 positions match TRBD2. V shed 5 bases and J 1 base; nucleotides not matched to a gene: 14. The CDR3 totals 19 residues. CDR1 is SGHTA and CDR2 is FQGNSA in the germline V gene. The CDR3 reads CASSPRRMSGGEAKNIQYF. For the CDR3, the DNA is TGTGCCAGCAGCCCCCGTAGAATGAGCGGGGGGGAGGCCAAAAACATTCAGTACTTC.

The V gene is TRBV12-3 or TRBV12-4, the J gene TRBJ1-2; D is unclear. V was clipped by 2 bases and J by 4 bases, with 5 bases between them. This CDR3 has 12 residues. CDR3 amino acids: CASSLNFYGYTF. The CDR3, as DNA: TGTGCCAGCAGTTTAAACTTCTATGGCTACACCTTC.

This clone has more than one count but fewer than ten. The V call is TRBV4-3, the J call TRBJ2-1, with D tentatively TRBD2 (7 bases). Germline V gene sequence: CDR1 LGHNA, CDR2 YSLEER. V lost 0 bases to trimming and J lost 9 bases, with 12 bases between them. CDR3 length equals 14 residues. The CDR3 DNA reads TGCGCCAGCAGCCAAGATCGAGGGGGGGGTGAGCAGTTCTTC. It specifies CASSQDRGGGEQFF.

The rearrangement links TRBV24-1 to TRBJ1-6; 10 nucleotides line up with TRBD1. V trimming: 3 bases; J trimming: 9 bases; junction bases outside the gene matches: 4. The CDR3 runs to 15 residues. Germline lookup yields CDR1 KGHDR and CDR2 SFDVKD. The CDR3 sequence is CATSDPGQGFSPLHF. The CDR3 DNA reads as TGTGCCACCAGTGATCCGGGACAGGGGTTTTCACCCCTCCACTTT.

The V and J genes are TRBV6-5 and TRBJ1-1, with 7 positions matching TRBD1. The CDR3 is 12 residues long. Germline V gives CDR1 MNHEY, CDR2 SVGAGI. V lost 8 bases, J lost 2 bases, and 2 bases stayed unmatched. Here the CDR3 reads CASQGGNTEAFF. CDR3 in DNA: TGTGCCAGCCAGGGGGGCAACACTGAAGCTTTCTTT.